This T cell receptor beta chain emerged from a study of cytomegalovirus exposure and HLA in healthy donors. The PCR used 60 Vbeta and 13 Jbeta primers. Using immunoSEQ multiplex PCR, the repertoire was profiled, and TCRdb retains in-frame clones only, with some absent. The sample holds 150,000 to 200,000 clones, approximately 83% seen once. About this clone itself: As yet, its antigen is unknown.

Study findings and constraints: Further analysis, carried out later, found HLA-associated TCR beta chains more clonally expanded than equally common other chains. Earlier analysis found most TCR beta V segments productive about 90% or about 30% of the time.

The CDR3 consists of 15 residues. CDR1 and CDR2 (germline): ENHRY, SYGVKD. Trimming took 4 bases from V and 3 from J, leaving 13 bases between them. Sequencing used PBMCs. V usage is TRBV10-3 and J usage is TRBJ2-1, with D perhaps matching TRBD2 (6 bases). The receptor comes from a boy younger than 10 in good health and CMV-seronegative. CDR3 nucleotide sequence: TGTGCCATCAGTGCCACACCGACTAGCTACAATGAGCAGTTCTTC. Protein sequence: CAISATPTSYNEQFF.